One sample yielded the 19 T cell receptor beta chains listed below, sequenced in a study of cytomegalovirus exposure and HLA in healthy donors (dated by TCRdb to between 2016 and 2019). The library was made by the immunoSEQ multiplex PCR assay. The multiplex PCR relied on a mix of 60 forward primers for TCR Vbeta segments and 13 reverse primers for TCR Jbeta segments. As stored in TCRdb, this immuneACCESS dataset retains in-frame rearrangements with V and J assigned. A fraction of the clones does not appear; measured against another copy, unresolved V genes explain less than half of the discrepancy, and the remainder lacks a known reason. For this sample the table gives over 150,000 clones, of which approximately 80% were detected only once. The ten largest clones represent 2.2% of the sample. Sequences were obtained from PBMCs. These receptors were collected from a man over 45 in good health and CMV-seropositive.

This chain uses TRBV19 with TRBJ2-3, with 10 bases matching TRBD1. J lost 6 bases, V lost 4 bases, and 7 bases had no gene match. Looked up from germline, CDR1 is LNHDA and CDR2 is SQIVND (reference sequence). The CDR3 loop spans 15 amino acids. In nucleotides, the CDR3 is TGTGCCAGTAGTACCCGGGGACAGGGGAAGGATACGCAGTATTTT. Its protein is CASSTRGQGKDTQYF.

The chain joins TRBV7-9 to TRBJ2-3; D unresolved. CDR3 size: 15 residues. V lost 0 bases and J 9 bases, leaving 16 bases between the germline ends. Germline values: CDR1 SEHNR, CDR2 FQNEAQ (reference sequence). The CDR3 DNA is TGTGCCAGCAGCTTAGCGTCCGGCAGTAGCAGCACGCAGTATTTT. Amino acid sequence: CASSLASGSSSTQYF. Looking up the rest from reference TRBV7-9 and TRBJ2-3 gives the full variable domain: DTGVSQNPRHKITKRGQNVTFRCDPISEHNRLYWYRQTLGQGPEFLTYFQNEAQLEKSRLLSDRFSAERPKGSFSTLEIQRTEQGDSAMYLCASSLASGSSSTQYFGPGTRLTVL.

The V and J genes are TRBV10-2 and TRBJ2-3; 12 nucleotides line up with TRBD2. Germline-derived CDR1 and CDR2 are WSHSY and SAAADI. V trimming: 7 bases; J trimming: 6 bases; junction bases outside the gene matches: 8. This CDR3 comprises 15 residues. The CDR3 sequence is CASTWRTSGADTQYF. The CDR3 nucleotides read TGCGCCAGCACATGGCGGACTAGCGGGGCGGATACGCAGTATTTT.

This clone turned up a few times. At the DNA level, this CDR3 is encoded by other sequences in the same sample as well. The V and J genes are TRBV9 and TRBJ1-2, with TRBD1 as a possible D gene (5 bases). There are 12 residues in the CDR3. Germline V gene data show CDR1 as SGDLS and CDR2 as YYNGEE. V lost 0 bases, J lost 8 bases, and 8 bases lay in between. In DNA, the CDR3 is TGTGCCAGCAGCGTAGGGGGGGGAGGCTACACCTTC. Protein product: CASSVGGGGYTF. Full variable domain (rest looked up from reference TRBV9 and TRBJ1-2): DSGVTQTPKHLITATGQRVTLRCSPRSGDLSVYWYQQSLDQGLQFLIQYYNGEERAKGNILERFSAQQFPDLHSELNLSSLELGDSALYFCASSVGGGGYTFGSGTRLTVV.

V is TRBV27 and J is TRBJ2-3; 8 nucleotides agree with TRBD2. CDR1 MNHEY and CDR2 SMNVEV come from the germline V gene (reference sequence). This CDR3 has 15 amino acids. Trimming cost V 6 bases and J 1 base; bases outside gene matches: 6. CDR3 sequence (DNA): TGTGCCAGCAGGTCTAGCGGGTCCCGCACAGATACGCAGTATTTT. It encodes CASRSSGSRTDTQYF.

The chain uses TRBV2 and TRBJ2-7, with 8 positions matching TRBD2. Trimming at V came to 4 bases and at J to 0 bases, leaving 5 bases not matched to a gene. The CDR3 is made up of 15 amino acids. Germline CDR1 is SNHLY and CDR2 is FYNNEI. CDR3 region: CASSGSGGSSYEQYF. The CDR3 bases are TGTGCCAGCAGTGGGTCGGGGGGGAGCTCCTACGAGCAGTACTTC.

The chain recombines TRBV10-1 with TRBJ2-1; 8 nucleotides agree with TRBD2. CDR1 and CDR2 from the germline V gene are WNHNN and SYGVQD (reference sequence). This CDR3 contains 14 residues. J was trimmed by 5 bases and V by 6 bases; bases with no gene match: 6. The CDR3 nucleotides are TGCGCCAGCAGCCGGGGGGGCAAGGACAATGAGCAGTTCTTC. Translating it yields CASSRGGKDNEQFF.

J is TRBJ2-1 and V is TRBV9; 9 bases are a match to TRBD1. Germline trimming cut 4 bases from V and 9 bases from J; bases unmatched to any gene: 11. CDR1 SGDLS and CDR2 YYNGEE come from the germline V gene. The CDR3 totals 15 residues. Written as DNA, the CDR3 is TGTGCCAGCAGCATAAACCCCGGGACAGGGACTGAGCAGTTCTTC. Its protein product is CASSINPGTGTEQFF.

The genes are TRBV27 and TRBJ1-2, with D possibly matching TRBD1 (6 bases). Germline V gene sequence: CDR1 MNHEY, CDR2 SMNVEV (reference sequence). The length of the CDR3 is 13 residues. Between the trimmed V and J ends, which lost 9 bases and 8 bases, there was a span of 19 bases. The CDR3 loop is CARINGGHRGYTF. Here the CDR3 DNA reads TGTGCCAGAATCAATGGGGGACACAGGGGCTACACCTTC.

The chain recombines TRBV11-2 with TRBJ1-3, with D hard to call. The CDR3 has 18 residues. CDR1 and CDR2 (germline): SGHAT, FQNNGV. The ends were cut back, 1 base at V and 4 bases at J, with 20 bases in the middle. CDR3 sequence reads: CASSLASFAGEYGNTIYF. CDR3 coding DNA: TGTGCCAGCAGCTTAGCTTCATTCGCGGGAGAATACGGAAACACCATATATTTT.

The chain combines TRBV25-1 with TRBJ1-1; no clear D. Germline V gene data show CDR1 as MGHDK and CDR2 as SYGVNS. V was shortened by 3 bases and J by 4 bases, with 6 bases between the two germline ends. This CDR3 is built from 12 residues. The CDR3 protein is CASSEGTTEAFF. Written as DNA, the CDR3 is TGTGCCAGCAGTGAGGGCACCACTGAAGCTTTCTTT. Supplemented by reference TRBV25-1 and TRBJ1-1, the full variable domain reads EADIYQTPRYLVIGTGKKITLECSQTMGHDKMYWYQQDPGMELHLIHYSYGVNSTEKGDLSSESTVSRIRTEHFPLTLESARPSHTSQYLCASSEGTTEAFFGQGTRLTVV.

This CDR3 is CAISESTGTVFYYGYTF. CDR3 sequence (DNA): TGTGCCATCAGTGAGTCGACCGGGACAGTGTTTTACTATGGCTACACCTTC. The chain carries TRBV10-3 and TRBJ1-2; 7 bases match TRBD1. The V and J ends lost 0 bases and 3 bases, in that order; junction bases with no gene match: 10. Germline values: CDR1 ENHRY, CDR2 SYGVKD. The CDR3 is 17 residues long.

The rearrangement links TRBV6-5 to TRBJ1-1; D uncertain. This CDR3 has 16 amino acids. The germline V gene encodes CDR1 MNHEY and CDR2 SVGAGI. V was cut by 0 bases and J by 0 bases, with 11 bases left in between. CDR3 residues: CASSYSHSPMNTEAFF. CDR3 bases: TGTGCCAGCAGTTACTCCCACAGCCCGATGAACACTGAAGCTTTCTTT.

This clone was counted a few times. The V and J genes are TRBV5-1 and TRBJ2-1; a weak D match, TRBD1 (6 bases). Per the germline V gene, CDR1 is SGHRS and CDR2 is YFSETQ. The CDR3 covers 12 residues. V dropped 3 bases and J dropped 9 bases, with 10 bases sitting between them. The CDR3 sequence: CASSWGPTEQFF. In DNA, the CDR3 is TGCGCCAGCAGCTGGGGGCCTACTGAGCAGTTCTTC.

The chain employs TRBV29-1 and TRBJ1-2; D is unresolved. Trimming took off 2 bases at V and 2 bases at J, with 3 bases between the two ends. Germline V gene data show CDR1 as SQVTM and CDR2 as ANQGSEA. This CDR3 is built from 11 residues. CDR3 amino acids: CSVEINYGYTF. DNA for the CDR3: TGCAGCGTTGAAATAAACTATGGCTACACCTTC.

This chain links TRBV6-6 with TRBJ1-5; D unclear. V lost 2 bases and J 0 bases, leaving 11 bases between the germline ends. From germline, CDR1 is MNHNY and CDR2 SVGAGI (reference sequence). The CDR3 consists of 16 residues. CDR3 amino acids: CASSYPPRSSNQPQHF. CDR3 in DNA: TGTGCCAGCAGTTACCCCCCTAGGAGTAGCAATCAGCCCCAGCATTTT.

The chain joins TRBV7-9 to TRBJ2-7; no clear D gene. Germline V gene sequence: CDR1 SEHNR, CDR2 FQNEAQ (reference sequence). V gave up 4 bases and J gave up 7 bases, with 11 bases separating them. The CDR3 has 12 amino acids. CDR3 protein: CASSSYGWEQYF. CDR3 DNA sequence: TGTGCCAGCAGCTCTTACGGGTGGGAGCAGTACTTC.

The CDR3 protein is CASSEAKLTGLDQPQHF. CDR3 coding DNA: TGTGCCAGCAGTGAAGCGAAGTTAACAGGGCTCGATCAGCCCCAGCATTTT. The chain carries TRBV6-1 and TRBJ1-5; TRBD1 might be the D (6 bases). Germline V lookup: CDR1 MNHNS, CDR2 SASEGT. This CDR3 comprises 17 residues. V was pared by 0 bases and J by 5 bases, with 17 bases between.

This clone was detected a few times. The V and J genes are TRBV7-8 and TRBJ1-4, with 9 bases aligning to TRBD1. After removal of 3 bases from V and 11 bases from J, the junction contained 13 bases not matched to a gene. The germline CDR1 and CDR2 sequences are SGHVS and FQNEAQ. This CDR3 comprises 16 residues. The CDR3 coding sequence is TGTGCCAGCAGCTTTATGAGCGGGACAGGGATCGGGAAACTGTTTTTT. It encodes CASSFMSGTGIGKLFF.